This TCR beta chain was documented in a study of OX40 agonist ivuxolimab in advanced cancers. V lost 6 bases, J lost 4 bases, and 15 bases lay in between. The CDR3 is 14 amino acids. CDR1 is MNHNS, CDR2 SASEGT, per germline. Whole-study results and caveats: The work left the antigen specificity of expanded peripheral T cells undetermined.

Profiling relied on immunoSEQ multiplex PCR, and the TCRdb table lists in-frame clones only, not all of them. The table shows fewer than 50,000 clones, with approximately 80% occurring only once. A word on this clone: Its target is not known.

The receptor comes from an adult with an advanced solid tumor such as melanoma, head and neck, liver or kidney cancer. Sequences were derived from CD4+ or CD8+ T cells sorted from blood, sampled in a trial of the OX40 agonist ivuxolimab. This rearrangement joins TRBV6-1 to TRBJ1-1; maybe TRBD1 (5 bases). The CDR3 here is CASSVRAGTTEAFF. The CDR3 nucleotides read TGTGCCAGCAGCGTCAGGGCAGGGACCACTGAAGCTTTCTTT.